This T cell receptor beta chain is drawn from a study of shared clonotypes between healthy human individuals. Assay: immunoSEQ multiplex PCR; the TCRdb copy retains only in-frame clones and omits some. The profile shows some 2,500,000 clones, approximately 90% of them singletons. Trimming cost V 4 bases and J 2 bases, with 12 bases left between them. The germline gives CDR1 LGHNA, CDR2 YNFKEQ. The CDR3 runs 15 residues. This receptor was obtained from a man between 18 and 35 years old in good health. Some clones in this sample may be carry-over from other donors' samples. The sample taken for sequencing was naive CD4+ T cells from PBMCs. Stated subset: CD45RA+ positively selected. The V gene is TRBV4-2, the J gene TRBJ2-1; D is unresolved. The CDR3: CASSRITGPYNEQFF. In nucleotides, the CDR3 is TGTGCCAGCAGCCGAATTACCGGGCCCTACAATGAGCAGTTCTTC.